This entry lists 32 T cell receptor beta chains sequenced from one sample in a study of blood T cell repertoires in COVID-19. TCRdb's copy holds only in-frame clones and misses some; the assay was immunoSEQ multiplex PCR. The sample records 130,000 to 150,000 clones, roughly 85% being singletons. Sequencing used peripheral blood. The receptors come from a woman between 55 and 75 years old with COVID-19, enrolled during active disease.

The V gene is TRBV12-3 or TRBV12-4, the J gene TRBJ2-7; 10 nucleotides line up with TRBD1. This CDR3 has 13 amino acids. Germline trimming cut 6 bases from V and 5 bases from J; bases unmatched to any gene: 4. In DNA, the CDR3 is TGTGCCAGCAGACGGACAGGGGGGGACGAGCAGTACTTC. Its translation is CASRRTGGDEQYF.

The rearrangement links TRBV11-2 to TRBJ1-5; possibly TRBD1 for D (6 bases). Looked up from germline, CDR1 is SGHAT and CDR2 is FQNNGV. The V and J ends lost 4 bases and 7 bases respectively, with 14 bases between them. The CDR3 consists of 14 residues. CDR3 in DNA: TGTGCCAGCAGCTCCGCAGGGGCTGGGCAGCCCCAGCATTTT. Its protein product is CASSSAGAGQPQHF.

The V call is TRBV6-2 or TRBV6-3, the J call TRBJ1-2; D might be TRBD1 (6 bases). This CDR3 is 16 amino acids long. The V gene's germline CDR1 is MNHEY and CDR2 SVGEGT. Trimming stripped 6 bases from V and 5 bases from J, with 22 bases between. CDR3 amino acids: CASSVYDSQGNYGYTF. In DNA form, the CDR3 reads TGTGCCAGCAGCGTATACGACTCACAGGGAAATTATGGCTACACCTTC.

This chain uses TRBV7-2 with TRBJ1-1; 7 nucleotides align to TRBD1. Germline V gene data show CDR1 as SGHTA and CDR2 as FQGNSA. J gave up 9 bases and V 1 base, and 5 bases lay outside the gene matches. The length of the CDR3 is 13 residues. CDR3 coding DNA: TGTGCCAGCAGCTTAGACAGGGGACGTAAAGCTTTCTTT. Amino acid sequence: CASSLDRGRKAFF.

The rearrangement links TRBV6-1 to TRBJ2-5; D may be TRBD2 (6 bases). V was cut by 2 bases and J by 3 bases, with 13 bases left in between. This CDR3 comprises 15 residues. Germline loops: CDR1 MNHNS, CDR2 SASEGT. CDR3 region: CASSERLVGEETQYF. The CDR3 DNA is TGTGCCAGCAGTGAAAGACTAGTGGGAGAAGAGACCCAGTACTTC.

CDR3 sequence: CASSLRGGAGTDTQYF. The CDR3 coding sequence is TGTGCCAGCAGCTTACGCGGGGGGGCTGGCACAGATACGCAGTATTTT. This rearrangement joins TRBV9 to TRBJ2-3; 9 nucleotides agree with TRBD2. Germline V gene data show CDR1 as SGDLS and CDR2 as YYNGEE. Trimming cost V 4 bases and J 1 base; bases outside gene matches: 7. CDR3 size: 16 residues.

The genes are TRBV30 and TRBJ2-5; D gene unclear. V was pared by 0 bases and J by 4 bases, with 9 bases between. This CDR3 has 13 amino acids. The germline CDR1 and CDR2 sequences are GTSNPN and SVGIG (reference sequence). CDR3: CAWSVGVRETQYF. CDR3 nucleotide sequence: TGTGCCTGGAGTGTAGGAGTGCGAGAGACCCAGTACTTC.

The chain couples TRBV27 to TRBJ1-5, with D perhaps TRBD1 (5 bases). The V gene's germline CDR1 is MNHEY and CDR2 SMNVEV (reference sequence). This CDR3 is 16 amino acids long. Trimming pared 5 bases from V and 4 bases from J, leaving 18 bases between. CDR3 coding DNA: TGTGCCAGCAGTGGGTTTGGCAGGGTGTTAAATCAGCCCCAGCATTTT. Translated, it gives CASSGFGRVLNQPQHF.

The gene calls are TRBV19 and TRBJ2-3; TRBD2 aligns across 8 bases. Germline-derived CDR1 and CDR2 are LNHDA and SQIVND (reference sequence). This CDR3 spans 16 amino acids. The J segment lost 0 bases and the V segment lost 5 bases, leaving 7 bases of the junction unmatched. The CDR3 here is CASSSGTSSSTDTQYF. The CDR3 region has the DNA TGTGCCAGTAGTTCGGGGACTAGTTCTAGCACAGATACGCAGTATTTT. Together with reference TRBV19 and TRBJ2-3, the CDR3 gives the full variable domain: DGGITQSPKYLFRKEGQNVTLSCEQNLNHDAMYWYRQDPGQGLRLIYYSQIVNDFQKGDIAEGYSVSREKKESFPLTVTSAQKNPTAFYLCASSSGTSSSTDTQYFGPGTRLTVL.

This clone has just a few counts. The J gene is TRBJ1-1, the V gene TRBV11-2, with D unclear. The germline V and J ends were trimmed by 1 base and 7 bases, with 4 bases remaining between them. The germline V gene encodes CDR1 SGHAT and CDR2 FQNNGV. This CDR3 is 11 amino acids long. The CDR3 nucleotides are TGTGCCAGCAGCTTAGGCGGTGAAGCTTTCTTT. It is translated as CASSLGGEAFF. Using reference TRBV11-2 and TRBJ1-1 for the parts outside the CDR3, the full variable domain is EAGVAQSPRYKIIEKRQSVAFWCNPISGHATLYWYQQILGQGPKLLIQFQNNGVVDDSQLPKDRFSAERLKGVDSTLKIQPAKLEDSAVYLCASSLGGEAFFGQGTRLTVV.

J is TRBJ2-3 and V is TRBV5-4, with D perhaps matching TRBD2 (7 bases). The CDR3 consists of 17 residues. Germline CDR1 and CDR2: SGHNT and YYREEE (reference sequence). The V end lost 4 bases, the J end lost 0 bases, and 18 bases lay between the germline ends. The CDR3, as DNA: TGTGCCAGCAGCGCCCCCCTGCGGGGGCCCAGCACAGATACGCAGTATTTT. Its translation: CASSAPLRGPSTDTQYF.

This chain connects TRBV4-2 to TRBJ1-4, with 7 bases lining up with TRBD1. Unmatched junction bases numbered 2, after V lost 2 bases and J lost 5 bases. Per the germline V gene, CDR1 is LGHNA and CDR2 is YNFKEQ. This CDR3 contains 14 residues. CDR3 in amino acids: CASSQNRGNEKLFF. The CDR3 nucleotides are TGTGCCAGCAGCCAAAACAGGGGAAATGAAAAACTGTTTTTT.

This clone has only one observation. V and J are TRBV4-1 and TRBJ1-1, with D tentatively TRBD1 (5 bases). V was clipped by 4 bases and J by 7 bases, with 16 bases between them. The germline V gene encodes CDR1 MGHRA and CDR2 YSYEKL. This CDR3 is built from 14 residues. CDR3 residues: CASSPSLRRGEAFF. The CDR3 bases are TGCGCCAGCAGCCCATCGCTAAGGAGGGGTGAAGCTTTCTTT.

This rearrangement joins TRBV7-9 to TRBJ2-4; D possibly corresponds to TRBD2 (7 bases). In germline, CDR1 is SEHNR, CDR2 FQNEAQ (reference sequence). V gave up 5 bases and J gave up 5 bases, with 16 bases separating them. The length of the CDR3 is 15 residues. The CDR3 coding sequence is TGTGCCAGCAGCCCCCTTGGGGGGGGCGAAAACATTCAGTACTTC. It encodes CASSPLGGGENIQYF.

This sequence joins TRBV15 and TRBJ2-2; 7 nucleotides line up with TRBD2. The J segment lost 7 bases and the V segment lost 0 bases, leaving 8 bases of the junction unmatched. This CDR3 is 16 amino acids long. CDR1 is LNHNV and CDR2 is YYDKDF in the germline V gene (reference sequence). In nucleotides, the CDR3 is TGTGCCACCAGCAGAGATCCGCGGGGGAAGGTCGGGGAGCTGTTTTTT. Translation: CATSRDPRGKVGELFF. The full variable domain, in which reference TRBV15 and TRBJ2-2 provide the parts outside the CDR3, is DAMVIQNPRYQVTQFGKPVTLSCSQTLNHNVMYWYQQKSSQAPKLLFHYYDKDFNNEADTPDNFQSRRPNTSFCFLDIRSPGLGDTAMYLCATSRDPRGKVGELFFGEGSRLTVL.

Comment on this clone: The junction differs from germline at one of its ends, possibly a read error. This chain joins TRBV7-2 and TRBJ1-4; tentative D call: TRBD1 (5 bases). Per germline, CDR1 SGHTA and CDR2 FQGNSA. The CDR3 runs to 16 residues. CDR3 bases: TGTGCCGGCAGCTTAGTTCAGCCGGGAGGGGAGGAAAAACTGTTTTTT. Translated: CAGSLVQPGGEEKLFF.

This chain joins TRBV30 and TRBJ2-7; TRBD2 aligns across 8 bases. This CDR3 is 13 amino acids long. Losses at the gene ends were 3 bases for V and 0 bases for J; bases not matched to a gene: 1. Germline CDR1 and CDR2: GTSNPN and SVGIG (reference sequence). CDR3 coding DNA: TGTGCCTGGAGGCGGGGGGTCTCCTACGAGCAGTACTTC. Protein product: CAWRRGVSYEQYF.

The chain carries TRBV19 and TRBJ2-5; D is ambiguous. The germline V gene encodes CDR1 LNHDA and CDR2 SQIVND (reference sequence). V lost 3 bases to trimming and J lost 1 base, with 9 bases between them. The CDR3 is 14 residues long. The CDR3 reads CASSMSRSQETQYF. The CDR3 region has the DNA TGTGCCAGTAGTATGAGTCGAAGCCAAGAGACCCAGTACTTC.

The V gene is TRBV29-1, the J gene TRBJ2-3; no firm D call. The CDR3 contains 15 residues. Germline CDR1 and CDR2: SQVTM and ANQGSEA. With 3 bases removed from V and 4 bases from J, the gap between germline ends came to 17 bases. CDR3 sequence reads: CSVEASQSGPDTQYF. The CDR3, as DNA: TGCAGCGTTGAGGCATCACAATCGGGTCCAGATACGCAGTATTTT.

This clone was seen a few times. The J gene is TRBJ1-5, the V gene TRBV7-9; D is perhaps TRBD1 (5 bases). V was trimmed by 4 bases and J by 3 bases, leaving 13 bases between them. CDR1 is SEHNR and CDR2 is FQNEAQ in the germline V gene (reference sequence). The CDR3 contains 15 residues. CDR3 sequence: CASSSQDAPNQPQHF. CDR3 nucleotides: TGTGCCAGCAGCTCACAGGACGCACCCAATCAGCCCCAGCATTTT.

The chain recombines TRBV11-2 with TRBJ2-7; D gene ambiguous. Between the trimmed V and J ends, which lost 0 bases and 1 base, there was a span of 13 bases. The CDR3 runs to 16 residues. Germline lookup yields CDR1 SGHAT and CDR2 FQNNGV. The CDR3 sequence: CASSLDSGAFSYEQYF. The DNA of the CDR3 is TGTGCCAGCAGCTTAGACTCAGGCGCATTTTCCTACGAGCAGTACTTC.

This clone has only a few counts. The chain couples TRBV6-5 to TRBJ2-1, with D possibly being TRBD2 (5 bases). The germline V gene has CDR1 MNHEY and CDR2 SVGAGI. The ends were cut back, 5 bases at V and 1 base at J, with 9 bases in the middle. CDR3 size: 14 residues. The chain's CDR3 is CASSPQRSYNEQFF. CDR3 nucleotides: TGTGCCAGCAGTCCCCAGCGGTCCTACAATGAGCAGTTCTTC.

The CDR3 region is CASSKQGFEQYF. CDR3 bases: TGTGCCAGCAGTAAACAGGGGTTCGAGCAGTACTTC. The V and J genes are TRBV7-8 and TRBJ2-7; 7 positions agree with TRBD1. Unmatched junction bases numbered 5, after V lost 6 bases and J lost 6 bases. The CDR3 extends over 12 amino acids. Germline V gives CDR1 SGHVS, CDR2 FQNEAQ.

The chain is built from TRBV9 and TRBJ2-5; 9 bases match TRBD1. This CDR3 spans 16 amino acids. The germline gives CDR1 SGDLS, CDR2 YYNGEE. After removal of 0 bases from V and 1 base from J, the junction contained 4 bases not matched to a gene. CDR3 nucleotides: TGTGCCAGCAGCGTAGGGGGACAGGGCTTCCAAGAGACCCAGTACTTC. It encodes CASSVGGQGFQETQYF.

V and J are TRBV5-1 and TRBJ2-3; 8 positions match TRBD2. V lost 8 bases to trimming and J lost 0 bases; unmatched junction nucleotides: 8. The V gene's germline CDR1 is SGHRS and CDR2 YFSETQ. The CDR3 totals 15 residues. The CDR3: CASGKLAASTDTQYF. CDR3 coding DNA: TGCGCCAGTGGGAAACTAGCGGCTAGCACAGATACGCAGTATTTT.

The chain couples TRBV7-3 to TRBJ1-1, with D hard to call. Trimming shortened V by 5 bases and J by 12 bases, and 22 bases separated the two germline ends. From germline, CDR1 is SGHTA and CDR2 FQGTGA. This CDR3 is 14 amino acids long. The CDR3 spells CASSLNGMGTTTFF. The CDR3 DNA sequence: TGTGCCAGCAGCCTCAACGGGATGGGCACCACAACTTTCTTT.

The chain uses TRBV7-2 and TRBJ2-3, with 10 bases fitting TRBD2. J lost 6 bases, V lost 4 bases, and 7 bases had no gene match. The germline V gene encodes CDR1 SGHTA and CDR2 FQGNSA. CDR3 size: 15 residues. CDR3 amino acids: CASSSTSGAWDTQYF. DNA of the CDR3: TGTGCCAGCAGCTCAACTAGCGGGGCATGGGATACGCAGTATTTT.

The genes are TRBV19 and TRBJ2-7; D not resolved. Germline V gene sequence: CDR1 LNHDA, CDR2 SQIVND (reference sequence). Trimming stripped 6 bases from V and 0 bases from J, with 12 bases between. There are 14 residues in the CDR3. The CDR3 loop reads CASSTGLLSYEQYF. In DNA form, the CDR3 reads TGTGCCAGTAGCACGGGTCTGCTCTCCTACGAGCAGTACTTC.

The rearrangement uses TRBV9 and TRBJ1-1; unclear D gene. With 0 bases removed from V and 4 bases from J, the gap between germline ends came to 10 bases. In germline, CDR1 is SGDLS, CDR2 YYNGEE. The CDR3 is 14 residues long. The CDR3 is CASSVGWEVTEAFF. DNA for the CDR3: TGTGCCAGCAGCGTAGGTTGGGAGGTCACTGAAGCTTTCTTT. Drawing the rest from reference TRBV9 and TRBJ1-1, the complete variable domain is DSGVTQTPKHLITATGQRVTLRCSPRSGDLSVYWYQQSLDQGLQFLIQYYNGEERAKGNILERFSAQQFPDLHSELNLSSLELGDSALYFCASSVGWEVTEAFFGQGTRLTVV.

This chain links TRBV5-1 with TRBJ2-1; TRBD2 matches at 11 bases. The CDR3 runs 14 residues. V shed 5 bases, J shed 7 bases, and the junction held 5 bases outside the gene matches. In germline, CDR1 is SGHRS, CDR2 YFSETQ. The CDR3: CASRGLAGGNEQFF. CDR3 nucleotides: TGCGCCAGCAGGGGCCTAGCGGGGGGAAATGAGCAGTTCTTC.

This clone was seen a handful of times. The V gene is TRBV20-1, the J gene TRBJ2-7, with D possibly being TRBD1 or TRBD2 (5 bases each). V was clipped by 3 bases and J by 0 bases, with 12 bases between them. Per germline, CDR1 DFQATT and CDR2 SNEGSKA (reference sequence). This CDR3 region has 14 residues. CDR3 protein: CSASGAGSSYEQYF. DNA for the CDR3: TGCAGTGCTAGTGGGGCGGGCAGCTCCTACGAGCAGTACTTC.

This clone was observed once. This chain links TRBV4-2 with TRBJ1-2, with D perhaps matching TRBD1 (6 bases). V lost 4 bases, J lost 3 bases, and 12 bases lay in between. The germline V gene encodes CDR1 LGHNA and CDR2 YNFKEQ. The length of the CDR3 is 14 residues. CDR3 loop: CASSLLQGDYGYTF. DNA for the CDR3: TGTGCCAGCAGCCTACTACAGGGAGACTATGGCTACACCTTC.